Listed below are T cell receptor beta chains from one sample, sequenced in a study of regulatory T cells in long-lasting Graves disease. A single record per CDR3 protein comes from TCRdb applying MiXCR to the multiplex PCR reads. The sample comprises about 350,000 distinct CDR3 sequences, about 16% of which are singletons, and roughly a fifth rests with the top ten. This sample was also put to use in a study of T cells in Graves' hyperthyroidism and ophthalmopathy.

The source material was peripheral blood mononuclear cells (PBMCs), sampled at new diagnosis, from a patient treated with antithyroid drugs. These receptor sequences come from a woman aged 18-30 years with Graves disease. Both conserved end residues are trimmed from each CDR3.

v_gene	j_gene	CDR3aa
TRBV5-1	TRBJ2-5	ASSPTTGGAGTQY
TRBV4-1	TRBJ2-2	ASSQGMGGDTGELF
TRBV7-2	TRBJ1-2	ASSLPLGQGNYGYT
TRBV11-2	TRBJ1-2	ASSLEVPTSGYT
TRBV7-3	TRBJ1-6	ASSFHGRASYNSPLH
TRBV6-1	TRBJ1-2	ASSPASGGGGYT
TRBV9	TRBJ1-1	ASSVGGGGKEAF
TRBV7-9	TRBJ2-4	ASRLGGQGNIQY
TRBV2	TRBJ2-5	ASSGSSLRETQY
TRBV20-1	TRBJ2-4	SARRDGEGAKNIQY
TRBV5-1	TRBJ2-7	ASSPRQGRGEQY
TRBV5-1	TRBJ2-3	ASTYAGAQY
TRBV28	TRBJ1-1	ASRPGHPNTEAF
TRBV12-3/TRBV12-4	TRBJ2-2	ASSFSKPSTGELF
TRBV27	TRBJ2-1	ASSLGAGEGDEQF
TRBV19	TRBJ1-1	ASSILFGGNTEAF
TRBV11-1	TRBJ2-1	ASRGRGGGQF
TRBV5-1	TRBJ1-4	ASSPRTGVVGELF
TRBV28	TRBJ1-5	ASSEGRIQPQH
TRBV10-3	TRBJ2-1	AIRRQGNEQF
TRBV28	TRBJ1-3	ASRGQGRNTIY
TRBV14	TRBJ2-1	ASRETSKSYNEQF
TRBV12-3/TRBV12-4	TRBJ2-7	ASSPSGSSYEQY
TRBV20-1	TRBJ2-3	SAAAVGTDTQY
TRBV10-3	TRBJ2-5	AISTGTSLQETQY
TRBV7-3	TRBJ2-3	ASSPVGGSTDTQY
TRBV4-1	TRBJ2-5	ASSQDGEETQY
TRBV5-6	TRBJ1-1	ASSLLGRAF
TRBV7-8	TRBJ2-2	ASSLLRLAARPTGELF
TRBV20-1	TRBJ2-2	SARDGVWRGSNTGELF
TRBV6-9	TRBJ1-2	ASSYARGGYGYT
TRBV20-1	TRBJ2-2	SARGRANTGELF
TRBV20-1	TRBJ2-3	SASTSGVADTQY
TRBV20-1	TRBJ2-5	SAYSTGQEAQY
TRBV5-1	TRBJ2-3	ASRAQGGDTQY
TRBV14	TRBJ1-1	ASSLRAGGGTEAF
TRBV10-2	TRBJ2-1	ASRESPDYNEQF
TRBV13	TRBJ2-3	ASSPVVGFTADTQY
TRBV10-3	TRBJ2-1	AISPQDRYNEQF
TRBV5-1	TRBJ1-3	ASSPRTVSGNTIY
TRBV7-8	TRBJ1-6	ASSARDIIPPLH
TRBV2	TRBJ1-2	ASSEGGPLYT
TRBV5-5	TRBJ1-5	ASSLGIRNQPQH
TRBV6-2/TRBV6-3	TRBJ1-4	ASRWTGGEKLF
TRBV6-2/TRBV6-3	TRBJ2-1	ASSEETGGPHEQF
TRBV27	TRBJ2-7	ASSPTSWEQY
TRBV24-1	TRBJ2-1	ATRRSGTSQDGEQF
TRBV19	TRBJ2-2	ASSMKGGTGVPLGELF
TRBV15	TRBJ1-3	ATAGSSGNTIY
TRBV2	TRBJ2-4	ASSEISGGAAKNIQY
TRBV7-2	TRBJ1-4	ASSLVGNYEKLF
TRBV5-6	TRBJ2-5	ASSSWAGGVRTQY
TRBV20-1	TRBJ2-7	SARDLQRGASYEQY
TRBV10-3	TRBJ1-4	AISDHWGTATNEKLF